A selection of T cell receptor beta chains follows, all from one sample in a study of immune evolution from preneoplasia to lung adenocarcinoma. Here immunoSEQ multiplex PCR was the method, and the copy in TCRdb shows in-frame clones only, minus some. This sample has about 3,800 clones, with around 85% found just once. The source material was FFPE adjacent normal lung tissue. The receptors shown here come from a person aged 70 to 85 with lung adenocarcinoma. The conserved cysteine and the conserved F or W are not part of the CDR3 here. A clone size is listed for some rows: how often the clone was seen (once, few, many), or a class if it is expanded.

v_gene	j_gene	abundance	CDR3aa
TRBV5-1	TRBJ2-2	large	ASSLTGDPRTGELF
TRBV10-3	TRBJ2-1	few	AISSEWDRGLFDEQF
TRBV27	TRBJ2-1	-	ASSLLGQRGVNEQF
TRBV29-1	TRBJ1-2	-	TVWEDGYT
TRBV20-1	TRBJ2-7	-	SAPTSAEQY
TRBV2	TRBJ1-2	-	ASSPMGGTVDPT
TRBV30	TRBJ2-7	-	AWSSRTSGIHPAEQY
TRBV30	TRBJ1-4	-	AWSFWTGGEGEKLF
TRBV7-2	TRBJ2-3	-	ASSLGEGGGSTDTQY
TRBV19	TRBJ1-2	-	ASSIVNSAIGGYT
TRBV7-7	TRBJ2-1	once	ASSSSVGERQF
TRBV5-1	TRBJ1-1	once	ASSLVSDSNTEAF
TRBV29-1	TRBJ1-2	-	SVEVGRGGYT
TRBV18	TRBJ2-7	few	ASSTGQIYEQY
TRBV27	TRBJ1-1	once	ASSFQGSSEAF
TRBV10-3	TRBJ2-7	-	AITPADSRPPY
TRBV6-1	TRBJ2-7	-	ASSEGLAGAYEQY
TRBV6-5	TRBJ2-1	once	ASSYRRVSSYNEQF
TRBV4-1	TRBJ1-5	-	ASSQGGGAEGNQPQH